Following are 2 T cell receptor beta chains from one sample sequenced in a study of T-cell reconstitution after alpha-beta-depleted transplantation in children. Construction of the TCRbeta library involved unique molecular identifiers. TCRdb independently ran MiXCR on the PCR reads; one entry per CDR3 protein. The sample has 900,000 or so distinct CDR3 sequences; 15% to 20% are singletons. Sequenced material: PBMCs, mostly from graft donor cells, taken 360 days after TCRalphabeta/CD19-depleted stem cell transplant. The receptors stem from a male patient between 5 and 17 years old who had a stem cell transplant for acute lymphoblastic leukemia, so the T cells may come from the graft donor.

V usage is TRBV6-5 and J usage is TRBJ2-1; 9 bases match TRBD1. The ends lost 5 bases at V and 4 bases at J; junction bases unmatched: 12. Germline CDR1 is MNHEY and CDR2 is SVGAGI. The CDR3 is 17 residues long. CDR3 sequence reads: CASSTGRDRVGYNEQFF. CDR3 coding DNA: TGTGCCAGCAGTACTGGGCGGGACAGGGTTGGTTACAATGAGCAGTTCTTC.

Points on this clonotype: Likely a read error: the CDR3 ends without its conserved phenylalanine or tryptophan. The CDR3 nucleotides are TGCAGCGTCCGGCCCCACCGTTTCACAGATACGCAGTATCTT. Protein product: CSVRPHRFTDTQYL. The V call is TRBV29-1, the J call TRBJ2-3, with unresolved D. CDR1 and CDR2 from the germline V gene are SQVTM and ANQGSEA. The CDR3 covers 14 residues. V lost 6 bases to trimming and J lost 2 bases, with 15 bases between them.